The 27 T cell receptor beta chains reported below all come from one sample, sequenced in a study of CD4+ T cells in melanoma. Profiled with immunoSEQ multiplex PCR; TCRdb holds only in-frame clones, not every one. The sample records 110,000 to 150,000 clones, around 90% being singletons. The receptors stem from a human donor with melanoma.

The V and J genes are TRBV6-5 and TRBJ1-5; D remains unclear. Trimming took off 2 bases at V and 3 bases at J, with 5 bases between the two ends. This CDR3 is 13 amino acids long. CDR1 and CDR2 (germline): MNHEY, SVGAGI. DNA for the CDR3: TGTGCCAGCAGTTACAACCTCAATCAGCCCCAGCATTTT. Translation gives CASSYNLNQPQHF.

The genes are TRBV5-1 and TRBJ1-3, with TRBD1 identical over 7 bases. Germline V lookup: CDR1 SGHRS, CDR2 YFSETQ. CDR3 length: 14 amino acids. V gave up 4 bases and J gave up 6 bases; unmatched junction bases: 7. CDR3 nucleotide sequence: TGCGCCAGCAGCGATCCGGGACAGCCAAACACCATATATTTT. Translation gives CASSDPGQPNTIYF.

The chain has TRBV9 and TRBJ2-3; a weak D match, TRBD2 (7 bases). Germline-derived CDR1 and CDR2 are SGDLS and YYNGEE. The CDR3 length is 14 residues. Trimming cost V 4 bases and J 4 bases, with 13 bases left between them. CDR3 sequence (DNA): TGTGCCAGCAGCCTAGAGGGGGGGCCAGATACGCAGTATTTT. It is translated as CASSLEGGPDTQYF.

The CDR3 sequence is CASSPNRELTGELFF. As DNA, the CDR3 is TGTGCCAGCTCACCGAACCGGGAGCTCACCGGGGAGCTGTTTTTT. The V call is TRBV18, the J call TRBJ2-2; D may be TRBD2 (6 bases). The ends were cut back, 3 bases at V and 4 bases at J, with 12 bases in the middle. Germline loops: CDR1 KGHSH, CDR2 LQKENI. The CDR3 contains 15 residues.

The chain links TRBV7-9 to TRBJ1-1, with TRBD1 matching over 8 bases. Per germline, CDR1 SEHNR and CDR2 FQNEAQ (reference sequence). CDR3 size: 15 residues. With V trimmed by 5 bases and J by 3 bases, 8 bases remained unmatched. This CDR3 reads CASSDTPGGHTEAFF. CDR3 nucleotide sequence: TGTGCCAGCAGCGACACGCCAGGGGGCCACACTGAAGCTTTCTTT.

The CDR3 reads CASTRGGGNYEQYF. CDR3 bases: TGTGCCAGCACCCGGGGCGGGGGAAACTACGAGCAGTACTTC. The V call is TRBV7-8, the J call TRBJ2-7; 7 nucleotides line up with TRBD2. V trimming: 7 bases; J trimming: 3 bases; junction bases outside the gene matches: 9. CDR1 is SGHVS, CDR2 FQNEAQ, per germline. This CDR3 spans 14 amino acids.

The chain combines TRBV2 with TRBJ1-1; tentative D call: TRBD1 (5 bases). Germline assignment: CDR1 SNHLY and CDR2 FYNNEI. V lost 6 bases, J lost 1 base, and 15 bases lay in between. The CDR3 runs to 15 residues. CDR3 protein: CASRPRGTSNTEAFF. CDR3 coding DNA: TGTGCCAGCAGACCCCGGGGCACATCGAACACTGAAGCTTTCTTT.

The chain carries TRBV5-6 and TRBJ2-1, with D unclear. This CDR3 is built from 12 residues. Germline CDR1 and CDR2: SGHDT and YYEEEE. Trimming pared 2 bases from V and 10 bases from J, leaving 10 bases between. For the CDR3, the DNA is TGTGCCAGCAGCTTAAAGACCTGGGAGCAGTTCTTC. This translates into CASSLKTWEQFF.

V and J are TRBV27 and TRBJ1-1, with a possible D match to TRBD1 (6 bases). Germline V CDR1 and CDR2: MNHEY, SMNVEV (reference sequence). This CDR3 contains 12 residues. Trimming removed 6 bases at V and 4 bases at J, with 9 bases between. The CDR3 region has the DNA TGTGCCAGCAGAACAGGGTTCACTGAAGCTTTCTTT. The encoded protein is CASRTGFTEAFF.

This chain joins TRBV5-1 and TRBJ2-1; tentatively, D is TRBD1 (5 bases). Germline lookup yields CDR1 SGHRS and CDR2 YFSETQ. The CDR3 consists of 13 residues. V was clipped by 4 bases and J by 7 bases, with 12 bases between them. The CDR3 DNA follows: TGCGCCAGCAGCCCCCAGCAGGGAAATGAGCAGTTCTTC. It encodes CASSPQQGNEQFF.

This sequence joins TRBV7-9 and TRBJ1-2; unclear D gene. CDR3 size: 13 residues. Between the trimmed V and J ends, which lost 1 base and 3 bases, there was a span of 6 bases. Germline V gene sequence: CDR1 SEHNR, CDR2 FQNEAQ (reference sequence). The CDR3 here is CASSLDGDYGYTF. The CDR3 bases are TGTGCCAGCAGCTTAGATGGGGACTATGGCTACACCTTC.

The chain carries TRBV20-1 and TRBJ2-3; no reliable D call. The CDR3 runs 11 residues. V gave up 4 bases and J gave up 2 bases, with 4 bases separating them. CDR1 and CDR2 from the germline V gene are DFQATT and SNEGSKA (reference sequence). CDR3 DNA: TGCAGTGCTACTTCCACAGATACGCAGTATTTT. The encoded protein is CSATSTDTQYF.

This clone was counted once. The chain has TRBV7-8 and TRBJ1-2; 9 nucleotides agree with TRBD1. CDR1 SGHVS and CDR2 FQNEAQ come from the germline V gene. CDR3 length: 14 residues. J lost 4 bases, V lost 5 bases, and 5 bases had no gene match. CDR3 sequence reads: CASSLLTGGYGYTF. The CDR3 DNA is TGTGCCAGCAGCCTGTTGACAGGGGGCTATGGCTACACCTTC.

V and J are TRBV2 and TRBJ2-7; D is perhaps TRBD1 (5 bases). CDR1 and CDR2 from the germline V gene are SNHLY and FYNNEI. Trimming pared 4 bases from V and 1 base from J, leaving 8 bases between. The CDR3 runs to 13 residues. The CDR3 sequence: CASSGQFSYEQYF. CDR3 DNA: TGTGCCAGCAGTGGACAGTTTTCCTACGAGCAGTACTTC. Combining the CDR3 with reference TRBV2 and TRBJ2-7 gives the whole variable domain EPEVTQTPSHQVTQMGQEVILRCVPISNHLYFYWYRQILGQKVEFLVSFYNNEISEKSEIFDDQFSVERPDGSNFTLKIRSTKLEDSAMYFCASSGQFSYEQYFGPGTRLTVT.

The J gene is TRBJ1-2, the V gene TRBV5-8; the D gene is possibly TRBD1 (6 bases). The CDR3 spans 14 residues. Trimming took 4 bases from V and 7 from J, leaving 17 bases between them. From germline, CDR1 is SGHTS and CDR2 YDEGEE. CDR3 amino acids: CASSVIQGFPGYTF. The CDR3 nucleotides read TGTGCCAGCAGCGTCATACAGGGTTTTCCTGGCTACACCTTC.

CDR3 DNA sequence: TGTGCCAGCAGCTTTACAGGGAACACTGAAGCTTTCTTT. As protein: CASSFTGNTEAFF. This chain joins TRBV7-8 and TRBJ1-1; weak D call: TRBD1 (5 bases). Germline CDR1 SGHVS, CDR2 FQNEAQ. The CDR3 extends over 13 amino acids. The ends were cut back, 3 bases at V and 1 base at J, with 6 bases in the middle.

This chain uses TRBV30 with TRBJ2-5, with D perhaps TRBD1 (7 bases). Germline V gene sequence: CDR1 GTSNPN, CDR2 SVGIG (reference sequence). The CDR3 loop spans 15 amino acids. The ends were cut back, 4 bases at V and 4 bases at J, with 19 bases in the middle. The CDR3 sequence is CAWIQGGSSSETQYF. In DNA, the CDR3 is TGTGCCTGGATTCAGGGGGGTAGCTCGTCAGAGACCCAGTACTTC.

The V call is TRBV5-1, the J call TRBJ1-1, with D maybe TRBD1 (6 bases). Germline V gene lookup returns CDR1 SGHRS and CDR2 YFSETQ. V was shortened by 4 bases and J by 1 base, with 14 bases between the two germline ends. The CDR3 totals 15 residues. CDR3 in amino acids: CASSPRGSGNTEAFF. The DNA of the CDR3 is TGCGCCAGCAGCCCCAGGGGTAGTGGGAACACTGAAGCTTTCTTT.

This chain uses TRBV6-4 with TRBJ2-2; maybe TRBD1 (5 bases). This CDR3 region has 15 residues. Per germline, CDR1 MRHNA and CDR2 SNTAGT. V shed 3 bases and J shed 5 bases, with 13 bases lying between them. The CDR3 DNA sequence: TGTGCCAGCAGTGAGTTCCAGGGTCGGACCGGGGAGCTGTTTTTT. Translated, it gives CASSEFQGRTGELFF.

The chain has TRBV7-9 and TRBJ1-1; tentatively, D is TRBD1 (5 bases). Germline assignment: CDR1 SEHNR and CDR2 FQNEAQ (reference sequence). CDR3 length: 12 residues. V gave up 5 bases and J gave up 8 bases, with 12 bases separating them. Here the CDR3 reads CASSPRTGEAFF. In DNA form, the CDR3 reads TGTGCCAGCAGCCCTCGAACAGGAGAAGCTTTCTTT.

This clone came up once. This chain joins TRBV7-9 and TRBJ2-2; 8 positions agree with TRBD2. CDR3 length: 14 amino acids. CDR1 SEHNR and CDR2 FQNEAQ come from the germline V gene (reference sequence). Unmatched junction bases numbered 2, after V lost 8 bases and J lost 0 bases. The CDR3 nucleotides read TGTGCCAGCTCGGGAGGGGCGAACACCGGGGAGCTGTTTTTT. Amino acid sequence: CASSGGANTGELFF.

J is TRBJ1-2 and V is TRBV6-5; 8 positions match TRBD1. The CDR3 has 16 amino acids. V lost 2 bases and J lost 7; bases outside the gene matches: 12. Germline-derived CDR1 and CDR2 are MNHEY and SVGAGI. The CDR3 bases are TGTGCCAGCAGTTACCAAAGACAGGGGCGAATGTTTGGCTACACCTTC. Encoded protein: CASSYQRQGRMFGYTF.

The V and J genes are TRBV10-2 and TRBJ2-5; no reliable D call. Trimming took off 8 bases at V and 0 bases at J, with 13 bases between the two ends. The CDR3 sequence is 14 residues long. Germline V gene data show CDR1 as WSHSY and CDR2 as SAAADI. In DNA, the CDR3 is TGCGCCAGCGCAGACGGGCGGTACCAAGAGACCCAGTACTTC. Its translation is CASADGRYQETQYF.

This chain uses TRBV30 with TRBJ2-3; tentatively, D is TRBD2 (6 bases). Trimming took 3 bases from V and 4 from J, leaving 17 bases between them. Germline CDR1 and CDR2: GTSNPN and SVGIG (reference sequence). This CDR3 region has 15 residues. The CDR3 DNA sequence: TGTGCCTGGAGCGCGTTCCTAGCGAGCGCAGATACGCAGTATTTT. Amino acid sequence: CAWSAFLASADTQYF.

The genes are TRBV6-5 and TRBJ1-3; no firm D call. The germline V gene encodes CDR1 MNHEY and CDR2 SVGAGI. Trimming removed 7 bases at V and 0 bases at J, with 13 bases between. The CDR3 runs to 15 residues. The CDR3 region is CASTPGPFSGNTIYF. As DNA, the CDR3 is TGTGCCAGCACCCCAGGACCGTTCTCTGGAAACACCATATATTTT.

This chain links TRBV5-6 with TRBJ2-7; D may be TRBD2 (5 bases). From germline, CDR1 is SGHDT and CDR2 YYEEEE. The germline V and J ends were trimmed by 2 bases and 6 bases, with 12 bases remaining between them. The CDR3 has 13 amino acids. The CDR3 spells CASSFNREGEQYF. CDR3 coding DNA: TGTGCCAGCAGCTTTAATCGGGAAGGCGAGCAGTACTTC.

The rearrangement joins TRBV5-1 to TRBJ1-1; tentative D call: TRBD1 (5 bases). The CDR3 sequence is 16 residues long. CDR1 and CDR2 from the germline V gene are SGHRS and YFSETQ. V was cut by 0 bases and J by 4 bases, with 16 bases left in between. CDR3 amino acids: CASSLGATLRGTEAFF. CDR3 DNA: TGCGCCAGCAGCTTGGGTGCCACCCTGAGGGGCACTGAAGCTTTCTTT.